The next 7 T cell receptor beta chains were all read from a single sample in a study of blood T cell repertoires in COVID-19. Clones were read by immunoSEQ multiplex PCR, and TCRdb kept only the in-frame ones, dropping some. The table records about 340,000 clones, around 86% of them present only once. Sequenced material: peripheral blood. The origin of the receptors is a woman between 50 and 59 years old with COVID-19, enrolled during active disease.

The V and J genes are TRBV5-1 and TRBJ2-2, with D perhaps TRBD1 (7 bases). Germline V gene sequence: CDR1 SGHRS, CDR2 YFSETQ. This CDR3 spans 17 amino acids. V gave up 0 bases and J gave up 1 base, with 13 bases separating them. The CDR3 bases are TGCGCCAGCAGCTTGGCAGGGGGGACAAGGAACACCGGGGAGCTGTTTTTT. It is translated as CASSLAGGTRNTGELFF.

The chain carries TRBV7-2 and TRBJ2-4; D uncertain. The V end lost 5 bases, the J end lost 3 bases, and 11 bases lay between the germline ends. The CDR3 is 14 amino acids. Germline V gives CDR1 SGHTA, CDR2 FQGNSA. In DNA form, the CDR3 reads TGTGCCAGCAGCCCCGATAGCAGCAAAAACATTCAGTACTTC. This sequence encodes CASSPDSSKNIQYF.

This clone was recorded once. CDR3: CSVSGTAKNIQYF. CDR3 bases: TGCAGCGTTAGCGGGACCGCCAAAAACATTCAGTACTTC. The chain carries TRBV29-1 and TRBJ2-4; TRBD2 matches at 7 bases. The ends lost 5 bases at V and 1 base at J; junction bases unmatched: 2. The CDR3 has 13 amino acids. In germline, CDR1 is SQVTM, CDR2 ANQGSEA.

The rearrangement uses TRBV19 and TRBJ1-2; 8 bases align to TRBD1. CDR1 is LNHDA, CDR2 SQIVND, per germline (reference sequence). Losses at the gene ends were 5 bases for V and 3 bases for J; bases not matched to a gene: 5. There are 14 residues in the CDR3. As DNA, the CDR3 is TGTGCCAGTAGTCCTCCGGACAGGGACTATGGCTACACCTTC. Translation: CASSPPDRDYGYTF.

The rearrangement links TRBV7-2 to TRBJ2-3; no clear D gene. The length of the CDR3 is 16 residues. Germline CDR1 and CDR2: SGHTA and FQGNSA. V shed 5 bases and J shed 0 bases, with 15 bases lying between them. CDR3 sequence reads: CASSPPRESSTDTQYF. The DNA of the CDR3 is TGTGCCAGCAGCCCTCCGAGAGAATCTAGCACAGATACGCAGTATTTT.

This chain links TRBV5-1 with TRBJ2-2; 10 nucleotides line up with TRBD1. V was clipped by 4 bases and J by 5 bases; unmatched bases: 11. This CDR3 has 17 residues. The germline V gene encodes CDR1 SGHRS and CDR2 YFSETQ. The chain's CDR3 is CASSPPRTGGRTGELFF. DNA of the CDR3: TGCGCCAGCAGCCCCCCCCGGACAGGGGGAAGGACCGGGGAGCTGTTTTTT.

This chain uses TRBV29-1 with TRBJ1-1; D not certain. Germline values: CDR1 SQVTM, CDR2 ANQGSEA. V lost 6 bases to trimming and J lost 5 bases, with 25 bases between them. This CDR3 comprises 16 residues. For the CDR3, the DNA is TGCAGCGTCGACGGCCCGCTCGGGTCGTTCGGGACTGAAGCTTTCTTT. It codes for CSVDGPLGSFGTEAFF.